Shown below are 5 T cell receptor beta chains from a single sample sequenced in a study of shared clonotypes between healthy human individuals. Naive CD8 cells, CD45RO-negative and positively selected for CCR7, excluded terminally differentiated effector memory CD45RA+ cells. Profiling relied on immunoSEQ multiplex PCR, and the TCRdb table lists in-frame clones only, not all of them. The data contain about 820,000 clones, around 93% of them singletons. The specimen was naive CD8+ T cells sorted from blood. Receptors originate from a man aged 25-45 years in good health.

The chain joins TRBV11-2 to TRBJ2-3; 11 bases map to TRBD2. The CDR3 has 17 residues. Per the germline V gene, CDR1 is SGHAT and CDR2 is FQNNGV. V shed 4 bases, J shed 2 bases, and the junction held 8 bases outside the gene matches. The CDR3 DNA follows: TGTGCCAGCAGCTCTCTGACTAGCGGGACCTTCACAGATACGCAGTATTTT. This translates into CASSSLTSGTFTDTQYF.

The rearrangement uses TRBV11-2 and TRBJ2-7; no firm D call. V lost 3 bases to trimming and J lost 0 bases, with 9 bases between them. The length of the CDR3 is 14 residues. Per germline, CDR1 SGHAT and CDR2 FQNNGV. The CDR3 sequence is CASSFPGISYEQYF. CDR3 DNA: TGTGCCAGCAGCTTCCCGGGTATCTCCTACGAGCAGTACTTC.

This clone was observed a few times. The rearrangement uses TRBV5-5 and TRBJ2-7, with unresolved D. The CDR3 covers 13 residues. Germline CDR1 reads SGHKS; CDR2 reads YYEKEE (reference sequence). Trimming shortened V by 5 bases and J by 1 base, and 10 bases separated the two germline ends. The CDR3 region has the DNA TGTGCCAGCAGACCGAGTGTTTCCTACGAGCAGTACTTC. It is translated as CASRPSVSYEQYF.

Comment on this clone: Other DNA sequences within the sample encode an identical CDR3. This sequence joins TRBV4-1 and TRBJ2-1; either TRBD1 or TRBD2 may supply D (5 bases each). The CDR3 consists of 15 residues. Trimming cost V 1 base and J 4 bases, with 11 bases left between them. Germline assignment: CDR1 MGHRA and CDR2 YSYEKL. CDR3 nucleotide sequence: TGCGCCAGCAGCCAAGGAACTGGGACGTACAATGAGCAGTTCTTC. Residues: CASSQGTGTYNEQFF.

The V gene is TRBV27, the J gene TRBJ2-7; 10 positions agree with TRBD1. The junction had 4 bases not matched to a gene; V was cut back by 5 bases and J by 6 bases. The germline V gene has CDR1 MNHEY and CDR2 SMNVEV (reference sequence). The CDR3 runs 13 residues. As DNA, the CDR3 is TGTGCCAGCAGTAAGACAGGGGGCCGCGAGCAGTACTTC. This sequence encodes CASSKTGGREQYF.